This T cell receptor beta chain comes out of a study of neurological immune-mediated disorders. The overall study: Of the roughly 35 patients who had multiple sclerosis, roughly 30 had the relapsing-remitting form and 3 had the secondary progressive form. Study results and caveats: None of the CDR3 amino acid sequences found in expanded clones was shared across subjects. This suggests that the TCR-beta repertoires were private in all groups. It was the repertoires of 18 of 34 multiple sclerosis patients that phylogenetic grouping placed in one related-CDR3 cluster, which is a possible signature. Whereas HTLV-1-associated myelopathy showed the most TCR clonal expansion, multiple sclerosis showed the least, with levels below those of healthy controls.

In germline, CDR1 is SGHVS, CDR2 FNYEAQ. The CDR3 runs to 14 residues. TCRdb recomputed calls from the 5' RACE reads with MiXCR, one row per CDR3 protein. Among tens of thousands of distinct CDR3 sequences listed, 5.2% were seen once. In its sample, this clonotype was seen a few times. The antigen is undetermined. One junction end disagrees with the germline gene, perhaps due to a read error. Sequenced material: PBMCs. This TCR came from a young man with multiple sclerosis. The rearrangement links TRBV7-6 to TRBJ1-6, with a possible D match to TRBD1 (5 bases). The chain's CDR3 is CASSLRGRNSPLNF. DNA for the CDR3: TGTGCCAGCAGCTTGAGGGGCAGGAATTCACCCCTCAACTTT.